This TCR beta chain was sequenced in a study of PD-1 blockade in classical Hodgkin lymphoma (dated by TCRdb to about 2020). For the wider study: Nivolumab dosing was 3 mg/kg intravenously every 2 weeks, continuing until either disease progression or unacceptable toxicity. To define a peripheral blood immune signature of response to PD-1 blockade in classical Hodgkin lymphoma, the study combined TCR beta sequencing with CyTOF.

This specimen's time point label, per the study, means: cycle 1 day 1 (C1D1), immediately before nivolumab initiation. All trial patients had relapsed after autologous stem cell transplantation, with cohorts A, B and C differing in prior brentuximab vedotin exposure. The trial cohort included around 56 patients with relapsed/refractory classical Hodgkin lymphoma, and each patient had a best overall response of complete response, partial response or progressive disease. In the multi-cohort phase II CheckMate 205 trial, trial patients received single-agent nivolumab. An independent review committee assessed best overall response by applying the 2007 International Working Group response criteria. Trial PBMCs were obtained immediately prior to nivolumab initiation (C1D1) and on therapy at cycle 2 day 1 and cycle 4 day 1. Peripheral blood was collected in 8 mL Vacutainer Cell Preparation Tubes, from which PBMCs were isolated by centrifugation and then cryopreserved.

The Qiagen DNeasy kit was used to extract genomic DNA from unsorted PBMCs and from the negatively selected CD4+ and CD8+ fractions. TCR beta CDR3 regions were amplified by immunoSEQ multiplex PCR using primers annealing to V and J segments. A synthetic immune receptor repertoire was used to minimize amplification bias, and any remaining bias was removed computationally after sequencing. As for the original processing: Custom Python scripts were used to quantify repertoire diversity as the Shannon entropy index. Unsorted, CD4+ and CD8+ repertoires were analyzed separately, except in combined analyses where CD4+ and CD8+ sequences were merged in silico. Clonal expansion was defined as at least a 2-fold frequency increase after treatment relative to C1D1, with a pseudocount of 0.5 for undetected baseline clones. Clones with 0 or 1 copy at C1D1 were defined as singleton clones, while clones with 2 or more copies were defined as non-singleton clones. Clones expanded in unsorted samples were annotated as CD4+, CD8+ or unknown by matching protein sequences in sorted samples from the same patient. Wilcoxon tests on paired samples were used to test changes in diversity from C1D1 to C4D1. TCRdb limited this immuneACCESS table to in-frame rearrangements with V and J called. A share of clones is missing; checked studies link under half to unresolved V genes, and the rest is unexplained. For V, J and clone size, that table is used; D and trimming come from the DNA. The sample yields 40,000 to 65,000 clones; roughly 80% were counted once. The ten largest clones represent roughly 15% of the sample.

Measured from the cysteine to the phenylalanine, the CDR3 is 14 residues long. Just CDR3 DNA is preserved here, 42 bases in frame from base 1. For CDR1 and CDR2, the germline V gene (reference sequence) lists MNHEY and SMNVEV. Cut back by 2 bases and 0 bases, the V and J ends lie 7 bases apart. As regards this clone: Its antigen target is currently unknown. No base-level quality is on record; no much larger clone is a single base apart.

Broader findings and caveats from the paper: Diversity was lower in patients who began nivolumab less than 1 year after ASCT, so these patients were left out of later analyses to avoid confounding by immune reconstitution. By C4D1, a significant rise was seen in CD4+ TCR diversity but not in CD8+ TCR diversity (p=0.0027 vs p=0.16), and the rise was most apparent among complete responders (p=0.02). Baseline TCR diversity was reported to be lower in newly diagnosed patients than in healthy donors and to be lower still in relapsed/refractory patients. Only a single clinical trial cohort was studied, and what caused the repertoire differences, possibly disease activity or prior therapy, remained undefined. Trial patients with a complete response had baseline diversity similar to that of newly diagnosed patients, while partial responders and progressors had significantly lower diversity.

The chain is assembled from TRBV27 and TRBJ1-1; the D region possibly corresponds to TRBD1 (5 bases align). The TCR sequence derives from a human donor with classical Hodgkin lymphoma. The material sequenced was peripheral blood mononuclear cells (PBMCs), taken at baseline. CDR3 loop: CASSLLGLNTEAFF. The DNA sequence reads TGTGCCAGCAGTTTACTGGGGCTGAACACTGAAGCTTTCTTT.